This T cell receptor (beta chain) was sequenced for a study of blood T cell repertoires in COVID-19 (TCRdb year 2020). Turning to the overall study: Collaborator samples came from the United States, Italy and Spain and covered acute and convalescent phases of COVID-19. The material from the prospective study consisted of cDNA or gDNA derived from T cells, B-cell-depleted T cells, or PBMCs. The dataset comprised deeply sampled blood TCRbeta repertoires from subjects exposed to, actively infected with, or recovered from COVID-19. The repertoires were released in a freely available public database meant as a resource for research on the immune response to SARS-CoV-2. Samples were obtained from the ongoing ImmuneRACE study (first 160 participants) and from about 1,300 subjects provided by 6 global collaborators. Nearly every sample came with metadata listing a de-identified subject ID, COVID-19 status, age in years and sex. Where HLA class I and class II types were available, the types were taken from metadata supplied by the sample provider, not from assay-based typing. The study at large found these results: Clinical and demographic metadata were provided uncurated, with the amount varying by source and participant.

TCRbeta CDR3 regions were amplified from genomic DNA by means of the immunoSEQ Assay, a bias-controlled multiplex PCR. The published analysis was carried out like this. The number of nucleated cells in each sample was estimated by amplification of reference gene primers within the assay. To quantify the absolute abundance of each unique TCRbeta CDR3 rearrangement, sequence reads were collapsed and filtered. For each sample, productive Simpson clonality was calculated by taking the square root of Simpson's diversity index across productive rearrangements. Held by TCRdb, this immuneACCESS table contains in-frame sequences only and omits some clones. Under half of the omission traces to an unresolved V gene where checked; the cause of the rest is unknown. That table gives V, J and clone size, and the DNA gave D and trimming. Recorded for this sample are 150,000 to 200,000 clones; around 81% of them occurred a single time. The top ten clonotypes cover less than 9.5% of the sample.

Enrolling through a virtual design, the prospective study's participants ranged in age from roughly 18 to 95 years and lived across about two dozen United States geographic areas. To assign participants to cohorts, the prospective study relied on clinical history that participants themselves reported in a screening survey and a study questionnaire. For ImmuneRACE Cohort 3, a participant was defined as recovered based on two consecutive negative NP/OP PCR tests, clearance by a healthcare professional, or resolution of symptoms. Each participant in the prospective study had whole blood, serum and a nasopharyngeal or oropharyngeal swab collected by mobile phlebotomists. Over a roughly 2-month period, participants in the prospective study had the option of providing additional blood draws and questionnaires. Before DNA extraction, prospective study blood samples were shipped either frozen or at room temperature.

Counted from cysteine to phenylalanine, this CDR3 has 16 amino acids. Left in the record is the CDR3 DNA by itself, 48 bases read in frame from the first base. Notes on this clone: Its antigen is unknown. No much larger clone exists at a distance of one base, and base qualities are not known.

The sequencing input was PBMCs or T cells enriched from blood (not recorded which). The V and J segments used are TRBV12-2 and TRBJ2-1; TRBD1 is the table's D call, not checked against the DNA. TRBV12-2 is reported as a pseudogene. The receptor was derived from a man aged 35 to 55 who had recovered from COVID-19. The CDR3 is CASRALPGQGRNEQFF. The nucleotides are TGTGCAAGTCGCGCGCTCCCGGGACAGGGGCGGAATGAGCAGTTCTTC.